This TCR beta chain was obtained from a study of CD4 T cells in relation to SARS-CoV-2 and coronaviruses (dated by TCRdb to the early 2020s). About the full investigation: Using patient-derived lymphoblastoid cell lines, the shared crossreactive spike epitopes were mapped to their HLA restriction. At the level of individual TCR clonotypes, the study evaluated whether memory CD4+ T cells crossreact between the spike proteins of SARS-CoV-2 and those of common cold coronaviruses. The Adaptive Biotechnologies TCR-sequencing kit was used to sequence samples from a few pre-COVID donors and the naive versus memory experiments, while other data came from Illumina-based sequencing. For other donors in the study, expansion assays were sequenced with a different, Illumina-based TCR-beta assay.

As for this clone: It has no known antigen specificity. Nothing much larger sits one base from this clone, and base qualities are not available.

V loses 5 bases at its end and J loses 5 bases; junction bases beyond the gene matches: 6. The germline V gene sets CDR1 to LGHNT and CDR2 to FRNRAP. The CDR3 has 14 amino acids, counting the end cysteine and phenylalanine. Only CDR3 DNA is held: 42 bases, read in frame from base 1. CD4+ T cells from unexposed donors were collected before the COVID-19 pandemic (2011-2018). Naive and memory CD4+ T cells were separated from cryopreserved PBMCs by first enriching for CD4 and then performing EasySep naive CD4+ T cell enrichment. The leukapheresis product for the unexposed donors was obtained through commercial purchase. Ficoll-Paque PLUS gradient centrifugation was used to isolate PBMCs from either whole blood or leukapheresis product. PBMCs were either cryopreserved at -140°C or used fresh in the expansion assay. The QIAamp Micro DNA Kit was used to extract genomic DNA from the CD4+ T cells. DNA from uncultured naive and memory CD4+ T cells underwent immunoSEQ TCR-beta sequencing at deep resolution. The source study handled its data this way. During preprocessing, nonproductive sequences were removed, as were CDR3s that did not start with C, did not end with F or W, or were shorter than 7 amino acids. Cultured and uncultured naive and memory CD4+ repertoires were searched for previously identified spike- and CEF-reactive CDR3s. CDR3 homology was quantified as pairwise Levenshtein distance, calculated with the stringdist R package after three terminal residues were trimmed from each end. This immuneACCESS table, as held by TCRdb, lists in-frame sequences with V and J called but not all clones. Of the missing ones, under half trace to an unresolved V gene in checked studies; the others have no known cause. V and J calls and clone size follow that table, whereas D and trimming were derived from the DNA. The sample table holds roughly 61,000 clones, of which more than 80% were seen once. About 1.4% of the sample is in the top ten clones.

Paper-wide results and their limitations: In about 60% of donors, memory CD4+ clonotypes turned up that crossrecognized SARS-CoV-2 and at least one common cold coronavirus spike. Significantly weaker SARS-CoV-2-driven expansion was shown by crossreactive clones than by monoreactive clones, consistent with antigenic imprinting. Because the crossreactivity analysis focused on spike protein, crossreactivity against other viral proteins was not assessed. No donor contributed both pre-pandemic and post-infection samples, which limited tracing the source of pre-existing responses. Small numbers of patients and of tested TCRs were a limitation of the study. Naive versus memory sequencing indicated that memory recall responses, rather than primary responses primed during culture, are detected by the assay.

This sequence uses TRBV12-5 and TRBJ1-2, with 9 bases in between that match TRBD1. Sequences were obtained from memory CD4+ T cells from PBMCs. Reading the label with the study, this specimen's cell subset or site is: memory (non-naive) CD4+ T cells. This sequence was found in a human donor in good health. The sequence in DNA is TGTGCTAGTGGTAAAGAGGACAGGGGATATGGCTACACCTTC. The resulting protein is CASGKEDRGYGYTF.